The present T cell receptor beta chain was sequenced within a study of shared clonotypes between healthy human individuals. Naive CD8 cells were CD45RO-negative, positively selected for CCR7, excluding terminally differentiated effector memory CD45RA+ cells. Profiling relied on immunoSEQ multiplex PCR, and the TCRdb table lists in-frame clones only, not all of them. Here the sample spans under 600,000 clones, roughly 98% being singletons. Trimming shortened V by 10 bases and J by 0 bases, and 16 bases separated the two germline ends. Germline-derived CDR1 and CDR2 are LNHDA and SQIVND (reference sequence). This CDR3 is 15 amino acids long.

Sequencing was done on a sample of naive CD8+ T cells sorted from blood. The receptor comes from a young man in good health. The gene calls are TRBV19 and TRBJ1-5, with TRBD1 as a possible D gene (6 bases). In nucleotides, the CDR3 is TGTGCCACCCAATGGGCGGGACATAGCAATCAGCCCCAGCATTTT. Translation gives CATQWAGHSNQPQHF.